These T cell receptor beta chains were read from a single sample in a study of cytotoxic CD8 clonotypes in ibrutinib-treated CLL. Produced via immunoSEQ multiplex PCR; TCRdb's table is partial and in-frame only. The table shows over 75,000 clones, with 78% occurring only once. Source: PBMCs, taken after 12 months of ibrutinib treatment. These receptors were obtained from a human donor with chronic lymphocytic leukemia. Both conserved end residues are part of each CDR3. A D gene is named only where the DNA matches it firmly. Rows may omit the clone size; those that give it use once, few, many or a size class.

D gene	clone size	V gene	J gene	CDR3 DNA	CDR3 protein
.	.	TRBV7-9	TRBJ2-2	TGTGCCAGCATCCACCCCGGGGCAGGGAACACCGGGGAGCTGTTTTTT	CASIHPGAGNTGELFF
TRBD2	.	TRBV10-3	TRBJ2-3	TGTGCCATCAGTGAGTCTAGGGGACTAGCGGGGGACCGCACAGATACGCAGTATTTT	CAISESRGLAGDRTDTQYF
TRBD1	.	TRBV5-1	TRBJ2-7	TGCGCCAGCAGCTTGGACAGGGGCACCTACGAGCAGTACTTC	CASSLDRGTYEQYF
.	.	TRBV7-3	TRBJ1-1	TGTGCCAGCAGCTTGACAGGCCCGAACACTGAAGCTTTCTTT	CASSLTGPNTEAFF
.	.	TRBV19	TRBJ1-6	TGTGCCAGTAGACATTTCGGCTCCTATAATTCACCCCTCCACTTT	CASRHFGSYNSPLHF
.	.	TRBV11-3	TRBJ2-3	TGTGCCAGCAGCCCCGGGGACGATACGCAGTATTTT	CASSPGDDTQYF
TRBD1	.	TRBV9	TRBJ2-6	TGTGCCAGCAGCGTAGTGGGGACAGGGAGAAGCTCTGGGGCCAACGTCCTGACTTTC	CASSVVGTGRSSGANVLTF
TRBD1	.	TRBV14	TRBJ2-3	TGTGCCAGCAGCCAAGCCCTGGGGACAGGGCGCACAGATACGCAGTATTTT	CASSQALGTGRTDTQYF
TRBD1	.	TRBV10-3	TRBJ2-2	TGTGCCATCAGTGAAGGGACAGCGACTTCCACCGGGGAGCTGTTTTTT	CAISEGTATSTGELFF
.	.	TRBV6-1	TRBJ2-7	TGTGCCAGTAGGACTGCCAGCTCCTACGAGCAGTACTTC	CASRTASSYEQYF
.	.	TRBV14	TRBJ1-1	TGTGCCAGCAGCCAAGAAGGTGGGGGAAACACTGAAGCTTTCTTT	CASSQEGGGNTEAFF
.	.	TRBV29-1	TRBJ2-1	TGCAGCGCTGGGAGCCGGGGGGCGGTTGAGCAGTTCTTC	CSAGSRGAVEQFF
.	.	TRBV18	TRBJ2-3	TGTGCCAGCTCACGTAGGGTTGCGACAGATACGCAGTATTTT	CASSRRVATDTQYF
.	.	TRBV7-3	TRBJ1-3	TGTGCCAGCAGCTCGGGAGGGCCGGGAAACACCATATATTTT	CASSSGGPGNTIYF
TRBD2	.	TRBV28	TRBJ2-5	TGTGCCAGCAGGAAGGCGGGGGTGATCCAAGAGACCCAGTACTTC	CASRKAGVIQETQYF
.	.	TRBV19	TRBJ1-1	TGTGCCAGTAGACAGGGATCGGGCCAAGTGGCTGAAGCTTTCTTT	CASRQGSGQVAEAFF
.	many	TRBV5-4	TRBJ2-3	TGTGCCAGCAGCTTGGCGGGCGGGATCACAGATACGCAGTATTTT	CASSLAGGITDTQYF
.	once	TRBV7-6	TRBJ2-2	TGTGCCAGCAGCTTAGTGTCAGGGGGGACCGGGGAGCTGTTTTTT	CASSLVSGGTGELFF
.	once	TRBV19	TRBJ1-6	TGTGCCAGTAGTGGTAGGGGGTATAATTCACCCCTCCACTTT	CASSGRGYNSPLHF
.	.	TRBV5-4	TRBJ2-7	TGTGCCAGCAGCTTGGCACAGAAGCAGTACTTC	CASSLAQKQYF
TRBD1	.	TRBV19	TRBJ1-2	TGTGCCAGTAGTACCCACATTACAGGGGGCTATGGCTACACCTTC	CASSTHITGGYGYTF
.	.	TRBV6-5	TRBJ1-2	TGTGCCAGCAGAATAAAAAGGGATTCGGGCGGCTACACCTTC	CASRIKRDSGGYTF
TRBD1	.	TRBV28	TRBJ1-2	TGTGCCAGCAGTTTGGAAACAGGGGGCTGGGGCTACACCTTC	CASSLETGGWGYTF
TRBD2	.	TRBV5-4	TRBJ2-3	TGTGCCAGCAGCTTAGACCTAGCGGGGGGGCTCACAGATACGCAGTATTTT	CASSLDLAGGLTDTQYF
.	.	TRBV7-9	TRBJ1-2	TGTGCCAGCAGCTTCCAGGGAAGAGACTATGGCTACACCTTC	CASSFQGRDYGYTF
.	.	TRBV10-3	TRBJ2-1	TGTGCCATCAGTGACCTCGGCGGATTCTACAATGAGCAGTTCTTC	CAISDLGGFYNEQFF
TRBD1	.	TRBV6-4	TRBJ1-2	TGTGCCAGCACAAGGACAGGGGGCAATTTGGATGGCTACACCTTC	CASTRTGGNLDGYTF
TRBD1	.	TRBV29-1	TRBJ1-4	TGCAGCGTTGCGGGACAGGCTAATGAAAAACTGTTTTTT	CSVAGQANEKLFF
TRBD1	.	TRBV5-1	TRBJ2-1	TGCGCCAGCAGCTTGACCCGAGGGGACAGATACAATGAGCAGTTCTTC	CASSLTRGDRYNEQFF
.	.	TRBV6-1	TRBJ1-3	TGTGCCAGCTTAATGACAGGTTCTGGAAACACCATATATTTT	CASLMTGSGNTIYF
.	once	TRBV28	TRBJ2-7	TGTGCCAGCAAAGGGGGGTCTTCCTACGAGCAGTACTTC	CASKGGSSYEQYF
TRBD2	.	TRBV12-5	TRBJ2-1	TGTGCTAGTGCCCAAACTAGCGGGGGGAATGAGCAGTTCTTC	CASAQTSGGNEQFF
.	.	TRBV10-1	TRBJ1-3	TGCGCCAGCAGCGACAGCACCCAGAGCTCTGGAAACACCATATATTTT	CASSDSTQSSGNTIYF
.	.	TRBV9	TRBJ2-6	TGTGCCAGCACCCCTCATAGCGGCGACTCTGGGGCCAACGTCCTGACTTTC	CASTPHSGDSGANVLTF
TRBD2	.	TRBV7-9	TRBJ2-3	TGTGCCAGCAGCTCCTGGACTAGCGGGGGGAATTTGGCAGATACGCAGTATTTT	CASSSWTSGGNLADTQYF
.	.	TRBV16	TRBJ1-2	TGTGCCAGCAGCCAATCTCTAGGAGAGGGCTATGGCTACACCTTC	CASSQSLGEGYGYTF
.	.	TRBV6-6	TRBJ2-5	TGTGCCAGTGTAGGGGACCAAGAGACCCAGTACTTC	CASVGDQETQYF
.	few	TRBV7-7	TRBJ1-1	TGTGCCAGCAGCTCCGGTATGAACACTGAAGCTTTCTTT	CASSSGMNTEAFF
.	.	TRBV28	TRBJ1-4	TGTGCCAGCAGTGGCGGGCAGGGTGGCAAACTGTTTTTT	CASSGGQGGKLFF
.	medium-sized	TRBV5-6	TRBJ2-3	TGTGCCAGCAGCTTGGCGGGCGGGATCACAGATACGCAGTATTTT	CASSLAGGITDTQYF
.	.	TRBV5-4	TRBJ1-3	TGTGCCAGCAGCTTGGGGGGCCAATCCGGAAACACCATATATTTT	CASSLGGQSGNTIYF
TRBD1	.	TRBV9	TRBJ1-5	TGTGCCAGCAGCGTAGGGGGGACAGGGAATCAGCCCCAGCATTTT	CASSVGGTGNQPQHF
.	.	TRBV19	TRBJ1-1	TGTGCCAGTAGTATAGGACAGTACACTGAAGCTTTCTTT	CASSIGQYTEAFF
.	.	TRBV19	TRBJ2-2	TGTGCCAGTAGTATGACGGGAAACACCGGGGAGCTGTTTTTT	CASSMTGNTGELFF
.	.	TRBV11-2	TRBJ2-3	TGTGCCAGCAGCTTAGATAGCGGAGGCACAGATACGCAGTATTTT	CASSLDSGGTDTQYF
TRBD1	.	TRBV5-1	TRBJ2-7	TGCGCCAGCAGCTCCCTACTGACAGGGGGTAAAAAATACGAGCAGTACTTC	CASSSLLTGGKKYEQYF
.	.	TRBV27	TRBJ1-6	TGTGCCAGCAGCACTAACCGGCCTAATTCACCCCTCCACTTT	CASSTNRPNSPLHF
.	.	TRBV28	TRBJ1-5	TGTGCCAGCAGTTTTCTGGGGTCGGGGAATCAGCCCCAGCATTTT	CASSFLGSGNQPQHF